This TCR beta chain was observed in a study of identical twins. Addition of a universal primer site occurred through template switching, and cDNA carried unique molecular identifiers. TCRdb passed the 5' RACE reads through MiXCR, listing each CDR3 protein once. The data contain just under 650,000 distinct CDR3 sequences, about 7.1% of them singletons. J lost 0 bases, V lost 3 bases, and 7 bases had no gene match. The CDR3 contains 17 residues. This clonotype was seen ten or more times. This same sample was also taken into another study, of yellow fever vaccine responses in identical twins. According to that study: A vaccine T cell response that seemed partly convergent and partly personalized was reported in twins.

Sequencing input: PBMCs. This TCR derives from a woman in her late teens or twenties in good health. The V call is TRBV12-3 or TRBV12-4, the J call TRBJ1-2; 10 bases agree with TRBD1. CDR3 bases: TGTGCCAGCAGTTTCAGCCTAGGACAGGGGGCTAACTATGGCTACACCTTC. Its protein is CASSFSLGQGANYGYTF.